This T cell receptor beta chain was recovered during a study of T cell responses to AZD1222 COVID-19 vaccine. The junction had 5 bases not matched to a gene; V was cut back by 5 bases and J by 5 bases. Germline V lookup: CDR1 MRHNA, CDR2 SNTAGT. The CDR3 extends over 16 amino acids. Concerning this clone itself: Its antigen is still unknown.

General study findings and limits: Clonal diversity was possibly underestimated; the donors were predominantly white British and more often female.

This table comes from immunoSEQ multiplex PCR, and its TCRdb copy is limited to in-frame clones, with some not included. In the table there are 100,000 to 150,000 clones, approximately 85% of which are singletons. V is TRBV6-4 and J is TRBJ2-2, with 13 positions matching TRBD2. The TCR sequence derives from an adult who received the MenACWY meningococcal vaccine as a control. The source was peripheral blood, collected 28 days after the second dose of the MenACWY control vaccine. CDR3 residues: CASSRTSGGQTGELFF. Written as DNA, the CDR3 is TGTGCCAGCAGTCGGACTAGCGGGGGTCAGACCGGGGAGCTGTTTTTT.